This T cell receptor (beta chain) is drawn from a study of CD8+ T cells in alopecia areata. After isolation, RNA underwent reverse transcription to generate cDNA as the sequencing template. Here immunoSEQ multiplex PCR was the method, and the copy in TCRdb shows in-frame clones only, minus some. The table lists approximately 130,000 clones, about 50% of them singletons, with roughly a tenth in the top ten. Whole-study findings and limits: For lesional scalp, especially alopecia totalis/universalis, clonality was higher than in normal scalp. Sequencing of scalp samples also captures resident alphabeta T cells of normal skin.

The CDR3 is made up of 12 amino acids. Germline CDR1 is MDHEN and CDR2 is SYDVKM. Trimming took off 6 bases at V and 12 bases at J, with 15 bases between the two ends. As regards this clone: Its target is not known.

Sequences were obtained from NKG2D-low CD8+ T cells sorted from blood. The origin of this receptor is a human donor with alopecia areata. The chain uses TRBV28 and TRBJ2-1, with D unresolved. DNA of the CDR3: TGTGCCAGCAGCAATCCTGGAGTGGCGCAGTTCTTC. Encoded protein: CASSNPGVAQFF.